This T cell receptor (beta chain) was found in a study of T cells after yellow fever vaccination. Study results and limitations: Clonotypes found in both CD4 and CD8 compartments made up a small share.

TCRdb fed the 5' RACE reads into MiXCR, producing one record per CDR3 protein. The sample has 250,000 to 350,000 distinct CDR3 sequences, around 9.3% seen once. Note on this clonotype: Its antigen is unknown.

The sample was CD4+ T cells sorted from PBMCs, taken 5 days after the yellow fever booster vaccination. This TCR was recovered from a man aged 18 to 30 who received the YFV17D yellow fever vaccine.

CDR3: CASSSRIEAFF. The CDR3, as DNA: TGTGCCAGCAGCTCCAGGATTGAAGCTTTCTTT. The chain joins TRBV5-6 to TRBJ1-1, with D unclear. The CDR3 spans 11 residues. The germline gives CDR1 SGHDT, CDR2 YYEEEE. The V end was cut by 3 bases, the J end by 7 bases, with 7 bases between.